This T cell receptor (beta chain) appears in the sequencing data of a study of blood T cell repertoires in COVID-19. CDR3 length: 16 residues. CDR1 is KGHSH, CDR2 LQKENI, per germline. V shed 6 bases and J 0 bases; nucleotides not matched to a gene: 7. TCRdb keeps only in-frame clones here, not all; method: immunoSEQ multiplex PCR. The data hold 250,000 to 350,000 clones, with approximately 86% observed a single time. Participants reported their clinical history, and cohort assignment relied on those reports. This receptor was obtained from a woman aged 25 to 39 who had recovered from COVID-19. The chain carries TRBV18 and TRBJ2-1; 8 bases match TRBD1. The sequenced sample was PBMCs or T cells enriched from blood (not recorded which). CDR3 sequence (DNA): TGTGCCAGCTCTCGTAGACAGGGGAGCTCCTACAATGAGCAGTTCTTC. Protein product: CASSRRQGSSYNEQFF.